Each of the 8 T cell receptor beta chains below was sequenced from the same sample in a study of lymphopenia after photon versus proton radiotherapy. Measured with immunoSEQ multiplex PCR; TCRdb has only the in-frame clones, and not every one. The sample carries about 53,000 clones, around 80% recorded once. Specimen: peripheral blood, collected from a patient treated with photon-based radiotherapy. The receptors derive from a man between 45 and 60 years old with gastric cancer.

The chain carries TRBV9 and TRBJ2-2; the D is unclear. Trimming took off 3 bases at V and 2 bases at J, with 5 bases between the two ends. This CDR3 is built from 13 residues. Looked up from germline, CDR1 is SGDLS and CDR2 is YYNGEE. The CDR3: CASSAFNTGELFF. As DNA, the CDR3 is TGTGCCAGCAGCGCCTTTAACACCGGGGAGCTGTTTTTT.

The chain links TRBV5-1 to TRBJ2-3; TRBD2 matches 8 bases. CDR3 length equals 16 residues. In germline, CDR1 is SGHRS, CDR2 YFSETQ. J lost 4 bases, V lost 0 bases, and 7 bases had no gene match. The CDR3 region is CASSLVEREYSDTQYF. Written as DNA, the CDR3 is TGCGCCAGCAGCTTGGTAGAGCGGGAGTATTCAGATACGCAGTATTTT.

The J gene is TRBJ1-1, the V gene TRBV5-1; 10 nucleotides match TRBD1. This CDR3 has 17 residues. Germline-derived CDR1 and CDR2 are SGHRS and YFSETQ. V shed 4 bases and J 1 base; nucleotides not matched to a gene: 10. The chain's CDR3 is CASSLTDRGQWNTEAFF. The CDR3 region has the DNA TGCGCCAGCAGCCTAACTGACAGGGGGCAATGGAACACTGAAGCTTTCTTT.

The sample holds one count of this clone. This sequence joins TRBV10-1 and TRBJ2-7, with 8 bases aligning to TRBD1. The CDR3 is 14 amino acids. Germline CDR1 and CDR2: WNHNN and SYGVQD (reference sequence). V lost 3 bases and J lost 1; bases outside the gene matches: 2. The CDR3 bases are TGCGCCAGCAGTGACGGACAGGGTTCCTACGAGCAGTACTTC. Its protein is CASSDGQGSYEQYF.

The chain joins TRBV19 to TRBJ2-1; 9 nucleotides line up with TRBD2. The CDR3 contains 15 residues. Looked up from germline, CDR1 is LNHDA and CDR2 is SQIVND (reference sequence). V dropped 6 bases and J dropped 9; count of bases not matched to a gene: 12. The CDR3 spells CASRGIAGELSEQFF. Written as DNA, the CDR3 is TGTGCCAGTAGAGGTATAGCGGGAGAGCTCAGTGAGCAGTTCTTC.

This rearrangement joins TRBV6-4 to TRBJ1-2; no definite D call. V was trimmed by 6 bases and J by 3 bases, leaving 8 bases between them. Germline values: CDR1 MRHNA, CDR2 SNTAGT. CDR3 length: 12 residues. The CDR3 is CASSPGDYGYTF. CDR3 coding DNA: TGTGCCAGCAGCCCGGGAGACTATGGCTACACCTTC.

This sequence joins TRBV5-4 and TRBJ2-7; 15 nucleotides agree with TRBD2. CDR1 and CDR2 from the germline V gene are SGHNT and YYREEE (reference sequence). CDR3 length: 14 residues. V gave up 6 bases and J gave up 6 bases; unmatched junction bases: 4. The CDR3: CASKPGLAGGEQYF. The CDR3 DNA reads TGTGCCAGCAAACCGGGACTAGCGGGAGGCGAGCAGTACTTC.

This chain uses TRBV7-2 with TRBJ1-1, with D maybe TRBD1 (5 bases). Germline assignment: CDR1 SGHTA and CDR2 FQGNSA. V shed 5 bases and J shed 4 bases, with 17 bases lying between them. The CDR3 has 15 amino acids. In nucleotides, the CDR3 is TGTGCCAGCAGCCTTTCCCCCGGGGCTGGCACTGAAGCTTTCTTT. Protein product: CASSLSPGAGTEAFF.